This T cell receptor (beta chain) was sequenced for a study of T cell repertoires in cytomegalovirus infection. TCRdb reprocessed the reads with MiXCR, giving one entry per CDR3 protein. Among about 490,000 distinct CDR3 sequences, 10% to 12% were seen once, and the ten largest hold roughly 10%. Germline CDR1 reads LGHNA; CDR2 reads YNFKEQ. Trimming removed 4 bases from V and 0 bases from J, with 11 bases in between. The CDR3 loop spans 15 amino acids. The origin of this receptor is a human donor in good health (CMV status not recorded). Some clones in this sample may be carry-over from other donors' samples. V and J are TRBV4-2 and TRBJ2-3; D is undetermined. The sample consisted of PBMCs. The CDR3 loop reads CASSPEMASTDTQYF. CDR3 sequence (DNA): TGTGCCAGCAGCCCGGAAATGGCTAGCACAGATACGCAGTATTTT.